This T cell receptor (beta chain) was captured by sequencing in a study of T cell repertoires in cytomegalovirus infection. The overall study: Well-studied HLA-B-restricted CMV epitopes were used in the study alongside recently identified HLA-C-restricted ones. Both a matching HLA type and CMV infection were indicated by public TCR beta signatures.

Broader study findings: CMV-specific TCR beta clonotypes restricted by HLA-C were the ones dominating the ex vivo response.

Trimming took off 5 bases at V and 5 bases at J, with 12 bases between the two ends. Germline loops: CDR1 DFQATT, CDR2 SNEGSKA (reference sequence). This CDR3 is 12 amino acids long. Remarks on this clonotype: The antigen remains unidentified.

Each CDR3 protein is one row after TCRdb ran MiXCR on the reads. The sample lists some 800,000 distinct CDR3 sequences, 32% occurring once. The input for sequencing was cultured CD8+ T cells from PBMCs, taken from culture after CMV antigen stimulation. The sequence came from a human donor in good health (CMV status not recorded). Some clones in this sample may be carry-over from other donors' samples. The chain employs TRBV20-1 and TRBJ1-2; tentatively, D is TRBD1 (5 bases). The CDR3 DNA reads TGCAGTGCTTATGGAGGGACGTATGGCTACACCTTC. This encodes CSAYGGTYGYTF.